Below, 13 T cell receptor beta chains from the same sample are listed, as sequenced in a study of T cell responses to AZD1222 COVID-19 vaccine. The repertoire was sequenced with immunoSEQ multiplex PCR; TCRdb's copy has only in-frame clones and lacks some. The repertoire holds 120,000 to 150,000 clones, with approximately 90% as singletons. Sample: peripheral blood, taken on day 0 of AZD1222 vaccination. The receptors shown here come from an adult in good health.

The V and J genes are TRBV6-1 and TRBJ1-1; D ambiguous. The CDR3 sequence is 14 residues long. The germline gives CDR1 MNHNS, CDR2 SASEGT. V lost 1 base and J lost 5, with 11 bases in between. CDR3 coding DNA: TGTGCCAGCAGTGAAGAAGTGGTCACGACTGAAGCTTTCTTT. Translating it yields CASSEEVVTTEAFF.

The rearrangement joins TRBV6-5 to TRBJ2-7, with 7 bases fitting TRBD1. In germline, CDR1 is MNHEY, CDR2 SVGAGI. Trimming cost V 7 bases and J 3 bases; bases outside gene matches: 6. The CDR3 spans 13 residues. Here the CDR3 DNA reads TGTGCCAGCATCCCGACAGGGAACTACGAGCAGTACTTC. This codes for CASIPTGNYEQYF.

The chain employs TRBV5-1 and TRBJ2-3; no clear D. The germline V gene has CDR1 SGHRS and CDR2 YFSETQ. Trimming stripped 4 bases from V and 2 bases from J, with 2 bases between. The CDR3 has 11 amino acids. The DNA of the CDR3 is TGCGCCAGCAGCAACACAGATACGCAGTATTTT. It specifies CASSNTDTQYF.

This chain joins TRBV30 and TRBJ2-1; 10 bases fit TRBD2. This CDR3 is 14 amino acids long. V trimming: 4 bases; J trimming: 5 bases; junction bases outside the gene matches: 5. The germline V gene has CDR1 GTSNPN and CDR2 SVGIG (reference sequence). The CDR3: CAWTGLALDNEQFF. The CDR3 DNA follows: TGTGCCTGGACGGGACTAGCGCTCGACAATGAGCAGTTCTTC.

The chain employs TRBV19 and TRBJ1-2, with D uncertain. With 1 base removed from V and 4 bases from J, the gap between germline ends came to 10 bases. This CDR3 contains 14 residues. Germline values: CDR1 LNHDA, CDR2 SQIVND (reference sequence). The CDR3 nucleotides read TGTGCCAGTAGTATAGGTCGCAGCAGCTATGGCTACACCTTC. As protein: CASSIGRSSYGYTF.

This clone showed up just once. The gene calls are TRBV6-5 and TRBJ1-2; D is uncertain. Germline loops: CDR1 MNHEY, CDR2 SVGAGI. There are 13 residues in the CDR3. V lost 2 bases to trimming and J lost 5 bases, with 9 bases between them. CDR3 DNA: TGTGCCAGCAGTTACGGGCAGAGTTATGGCTACACCTTC. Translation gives CASSYGQSYGYTF.

The CDR3 nucleotides read TGTGCCAGCAGCTTTAGACAGGGGTCGAACACTGAAGCTTTCTTT. Translating it yields CASSFRQGSNTEAFF. The chain carries TRBV7-2 and TRBJ1-1; TRBD1 matches at 8 bases. V dropped 3 bases and J dropped 1; count of bases not matched to a gene: 4. Germline-derived CDR1 and CDR2 are SGHTA and FQGNSA. The CDR3 is 15 amino acids.

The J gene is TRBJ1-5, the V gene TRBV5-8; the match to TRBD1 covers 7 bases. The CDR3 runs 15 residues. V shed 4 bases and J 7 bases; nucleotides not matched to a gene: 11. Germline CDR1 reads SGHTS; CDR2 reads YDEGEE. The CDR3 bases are TGTGCCAGCAGCCACCAGGACAGGAAGGCGCAGCCCCAGCATTTT. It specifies CASSHQDRKAQPQHF.

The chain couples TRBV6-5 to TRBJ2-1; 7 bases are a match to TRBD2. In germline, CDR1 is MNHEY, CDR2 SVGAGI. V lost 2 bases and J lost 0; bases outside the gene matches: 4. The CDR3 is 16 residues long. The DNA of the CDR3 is TGTGCCAGCAGTTACGGGGGGGGGAGCTCCTACAATGAGCAGTTCTTC. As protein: CASSYGGGSSYNEQFF.

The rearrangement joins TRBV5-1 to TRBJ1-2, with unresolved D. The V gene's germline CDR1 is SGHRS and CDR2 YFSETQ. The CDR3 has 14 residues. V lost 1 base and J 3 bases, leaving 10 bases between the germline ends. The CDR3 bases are TGCGCCAGCAGCTTGAGACAAAGCGACTATGGCTACACCTTC. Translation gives CASSLRQSDYGYTF.

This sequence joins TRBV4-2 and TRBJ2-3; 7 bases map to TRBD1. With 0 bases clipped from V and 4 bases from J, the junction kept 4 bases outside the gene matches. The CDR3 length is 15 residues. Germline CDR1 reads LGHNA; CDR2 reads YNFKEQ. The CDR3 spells CASSQDPQGADTQYF. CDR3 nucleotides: TGTGCCAGCAGCCAAGATCCCCAGGGGGCAGATACGCAGTATTTT.

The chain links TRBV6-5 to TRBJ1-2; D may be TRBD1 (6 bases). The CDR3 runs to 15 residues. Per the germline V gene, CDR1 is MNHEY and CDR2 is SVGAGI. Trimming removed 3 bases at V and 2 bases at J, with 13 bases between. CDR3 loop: CASSYSGGENYGYTF. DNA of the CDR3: TGTGCCAGCAGTTATTCGGGGGGCGAAAACTATGGCTACACCTTC.

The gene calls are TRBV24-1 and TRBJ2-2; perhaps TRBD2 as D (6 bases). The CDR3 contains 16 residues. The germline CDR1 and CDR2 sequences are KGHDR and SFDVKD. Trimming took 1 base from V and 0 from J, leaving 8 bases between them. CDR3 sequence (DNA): TGTGCCACCAGTGATTTTGGAGGGACGAACACCGGGGAGCTGTTTTTT. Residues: CATSDFGGTNTGELFF.